The 17 T cell receptor beta chains presented below share a single source sample, sequenced in a study of cytomegalovirus exposure and HLA in healthy donors. The PCR was carried out with 60 Vbeta primers and 13 Jbeta primers. Profiling relied on immunoSEQ multiplex PCR, and the TCRdb table lists in-frame clones only, not all of them. The profile shows around 130,000 clones, 70% to 80% of them singletons. The sequencing input was PBMCs. Receptor source: a man aged 45-60 years in good health and CMV-seronegative.

This clone was recorded once. The CDR3 region is CASSGTSGTEGPQYF. The DNA of the CDR3 is TGCGCCAGCTCCGGGACTAGCGGGACCGAGGGTCCGCAGTATTTT. The chain combines TRBV5-1 with TRBJ2-3; TRBD2 aligns across 13 bases. Germline assignment: CDR1 SGHRS and CDR2 YFSETQ. The CDR3 loop spans 15 amino acids. V lost 7 bases to trimming and J lost 10 bases; unmatched junction nucleotides: 12. The variable domain in full, with the rest retrieved from reference TRBV5-1 and TRBJ2-3, is KAGVTQTPRYLIKTRGQQVTLSCSPISGHRSVSWYQQTPGQGLQFLFEYFSETQRNKGNFPGRFSGRQFSNSRSEMNVSTLELGDSALYLCASSGTSGTEGPQYFGPGTRLTVL.

The table lists this clone with a few counts. This chain connects TRBV19 to TRBJ2-7; a weak D match, TRBD2 (5 bases). Per the germline V gene, CDR1 is LNHDA and CDR2 is SQIVND (reference sequence). The CDR3 has 15 amino acids. Between the trimmed V and J ends, which lost 6 bases and 4 bases, there was a span of 19 bases. The CDR3 spells CASRSSAAGGYEQYF. CDR3 bases: TGTGCCAGTAGGAGTAGCGCAGCAGGCGGGTACGAGCAGTACTTC.

The V call is TRBV7-2, the J call TRBJ2-7; a possible D gene is TRBD2 (5 bases). Germline V gene sequence: CDR1 SGHTA, CDR2 FQGNSA. Trimming took off 1 base at V and 3 bases at J, with 10 bases between the two ends. The CDR3 is made up of 14 amino acids. CDR3 region: CASSLGGPGYEQYF. For the CDR3, the DNA is TGTGCCAGCAGCTTAGGCGGGCCTGGCTACGAGCAGTACTTC.

V and J are TRBV7-2 and TRBJ2-1; tentatively, D is TRBD2 (6 bases). Trimming removed 4 bases from V and 8 bases from J, with 15 bases in between. The CDR3 is made up of 14 amino acids. Germline V gene data show CDR1 as SGHTA and CDR2 as FQGNSA. The CDR3 protein is CASSSRTKVDEQFF. The CDR3 DNA reads TGTGCCAGCAGCTCCCGGACTAAGGTCGATGAGCAGTTCTTC.

The chain's CDR3 is CATRYSTNEKLFF. CDR3 DNA sequence: TGTGCCACCCGTTACAGTACTAATGAAAAACTGTTTTTT. The chain is built from TRBV2 and TRBJ1-4; D remains unclear. The CDR3 has 13 amino acids. Germline V gene sequence: CDR1 SNHLY, CDR2 FYNNEI. The ends were cut back, 10 bases at V and 2 bases at J, with 11 bases in the middle. The full variable domain, with the rest looked up from reference TRBV2 and TRBJ1-4, is EPEVTQTPSHQVTQMGQEVILRCVPISNHLYFYWYRQILGQKVEFLVSFYNNEISEKSEIFDDQFSVERPDGSNFTLKIRSTKLEDSAMYFCATRYSTNEKLFFGSGTQLSVL.

The chain uses TRBV2 and TRBJ1-5; 10 bases align to TRBD1. Germline values: CDR1 SNHLY, CDR2 FYNNEI. Trimming removed 6 bases from V and 1 base from J; junction bases left unmatched: 3. The CDR3 runs 15 residues. CDR3 DNA sequence: TGTGCCAGCAGCGGGGACAGGGGAAGCAATCAGCCCCAGCATTTT. As protein: CASSGDRGSNQPQHF.

The chain combines TRBV5-5 with TRBJ1-2, with D hard to call. Germline assignment: CDR1 SGHKS and CDR2 YYEKEE (reference sequence). Deletions cut 3 bases from V and 2 bases from J, with 5 bases between. The CDR3 runs 12 residues. As DNA, the CDR3 is TGTGCCAGCAGCTCACAGAACTATGGCTACACCTTC. It translates to CASSSQNYGYTF.

This chain uses TRBV12-1 with TRBJ2-7; the DNA was not compared with TRBD2, the D call given in the table. TRBV12-1 is a pseudogene. The CDR3 has 11 residues. The CDR3 DNA is TGTGCCAGCAGCTCCCCTTACGAGCAGTACTTC. The encoded protein is CASSSPYEQYF.

J is TRBJ2-5 and V is TRBV2; the match to TRBD2 covers 11 bases. This CDR3 has 15 residues. J lost 6 bases, V lost 6 bases, and 9 bases had no gene match. CDR1 SNHLY and CDR2 FYNNEI come from the germline V gene. CDR3 nucleotide sequence: TGTGCCAGCAGACTTACTAGCGGGAGAATGAAGACCCAGTACTTC. This encodes CASRLTSGRMKTQYF. Drawing the rest from reference TRBV2 and TRBJ2-5, the complete variable domain is EPEVTQTPSHQVTQMGQEVILRCVPISNHLYFYWYRQILGQKVEFLVSFYNNEISEKSEIFDDQFSVERPDGSNFTLKIRSTKLEDSAMYFCASRLTSGRMKTQYFGPGTRLLVL.

The chain couples TRBV27 to TRBJ2-2; 8 bases align to TRBD2. CDR3 length: 17 residues. Germline CDR1 reads MNHEY; CDR2 reads SMNVEV (reference sequence). With V trimmed by 1 base and J by 0 bases, 4 bases remained unmatched. CDR3 protein: CASSLFAGGPNTGELFF. DNA of the CDR3: TGTGCCAGCAGTTTATTCGCGGGAGGACCGAACACCGGGGAGCTGTTTTTT.

This chain links TRBV11-3 with TRBJ2-1, with 8 bases fitting TRBD2. The CDR3 length is 16 residues. The V segment lost 1 base and the J segment 10 bases; nucleotides outside the gene matches: 12. The V gene's germline CDR1 is SGHNT and CDR2 YENEEA. The CDR3 protein is CASSLVAGGGREEQFF. CDR3 DNA sequence: TGTGCCAGCAGCTTAGTTGCGGGAGGTGGGAGAGAAGAGCAGTTCTTC.

CDR3 in amino acids: CASVGGRAGDTQYF. The CDR3 DNA is TGTGCCAGCGTCGGCGGGAGGGCCGGGGATACGCAGTATTTT. V is TRBV6-6 and J is TRBJ2-3, with TRBD2 identical over 9 bases. The germline V gene has CDR1 MNHNY and CDR2 SVGAGI (reference sequence). The CDR3 runs to 14 residues. V lost 8 bases to trimming and J lost 6 bases; unmatched junction nucleotides: 9.

The CDR3 DNA sequence: TGTGCCAGCAGCTTAAATACCCCACTAGGCAAAGAGACCCAGTACTTC. Amino acid sequence: CASSLNTPLGKETQYF. The chain combines TRBV7-2 with TRBJ2-5, with D perhaps matching TRBD2 (5 bases). The CDR3 is 16 residues long. Germline values: CDR1 SGHTA, CDR2 FQGNSA. V gave up 2 bases and J gave up 3 bases, with 16 bases separating them.

V is TRBV2 and J is TRBJ2-1; 7 bases agree with TRBD1. Per germline, CDR1 SNHLY and CDR2 FYNNEI. This CDR3 is built from 13 residues. The ends lost 6 bases at V and 12 bases at J; junction bases unmatched: 11. CDR3 sequence reads: CASRDRTVSLQFF. The CDR3 nucleotides read TGTGCCAGCAGGGACAGGACGGTATCTTTGCAGTTCTTC. The variable domain in full, with the rest retrieved from reference TRBV2 and TRBJ2-1, is EPEVTQTPSHQVTQMGQEVILRCVPISNHLYFYWYRQILGQKVEFLVSFYNNEISEKSEIFDDQFSVERPDGSNFTLKIRSTKLEDSAMYFCASRDRTVSLQFFGPGTRLTVL.

This clone was counted between two and nine times. This sequence joins TRBV7-8 and TRBJ1-5, with 8 bases fitting TRBD1. V dropped 5 bases and J dropped 3; count of bases not matched to a gene: 12. The CDR3 extends over 17 amino acids. Germline V gene data show CDR1 as SGHVS and CDR2 as FQNEAQ. The CDR3 DNA follows: TGTGCCAGCAGCCCGCCAGGACAGGGATCCTTCAATCAGCCCCAGCATTTT. This codes for CASSPPGQGSFNQPQHF.

The V and J genes are TRBV6-1 and TRBJ1-4; 10 bases agree with TRBD1. The J segment lost 8 bases and the V segment lost 6 bases, leaving 6 bases of the junction unmatched. The CDR3 length is 14 residues. CDR1 and CDR2 from the germline V gene are MNHNS and SASEGT. CDR3 region: CASSSGTGEEKLFF. CDR3 nucleotide sequence: TGTGCCAGCAGCTCCGGGACAGGGGAGGAAAAACTGTTTTTT.

This clone was seen more than once but under ten times. V is TRBV6-5 and J is TRBJ1-5; no clear D. The CDR3 totals 13 residues. CDR1 MNHEY and CDR2 SVGAGI come from the germline V gene. Trimming left V 11 bases short and J 7 bases short, with 18 bases between. The chain's CDR3 is CAVRGGVGQPQHF. The CDR3 nucleotides are TGTGCCGTGCGAGGAGGTGTAGGACAGCCCCAGCATTTT.